The sequence of this T cell receptor (beta chain) was determined in a study of T cells in Graves' hyperthyroidism and ophthalmopathy. This CDR3 is 14 amino acids long. Unmatched junction bases numbered 3, after V lost 2 bases and J lost 7 bases. Germline values: CDR1 WNHNN, CDR2 SYGVQD (reference sequence). This clonotype appeared many times. From RNA transcripts, TCR beta CDR3 regions were amplified. The HTBI primer set served for first-round RT-PCR of the TCR CDR3. Each CDR3 protein gets one entry after TCRdb re-called the multiplex PCR reads with MiXCR. The sample shows roughly 400,000 distinct CDR3 sequences, about an eighth of them seen only once.

The chain recombines TRBV10-1 with TRBJ2-1, with TRBD2 matching over 9 bases. The source of this sequence is a man aged 50-60 years with Graves' ophthalmopathy. Sequenced sample: blood. The CDR3, as DNA: TGCGCCAGCAGTGAGGCGGGAGGGCTTAATGAGCAGTTCTTC. Translating gives CASSEAGGLNEQFF.